This is a list of T cell receptor beta chains from one sample in a study of cytomegalovirus exposure and HLA in healthy donors. Sequenced by immunoSEQ multiplex PCR; TCRdb stores in-frame clones only, minus some. The sample carries 200,000 to 250,000 clones, approximately 90% recorded once. Sequencing used PBMCs. These receptors were taken from a young woman in good health and CMV-seronegative. Both conserved end residues are part of each CDR3. A D gene is named only where the DNA matches it firmly. The size of a clone is reported for some rows only, either as once, few or many, or as a class for expanded clones.

clone size	D gene	V gene	CDR3 length	J gene	CDR3 DNA	CDR3 protein
few	TRBD1	TRBV13	14	TRBJ1-5	TGTGCCAGCAGCCAAGGGACAGACCTTCAGCCCCAGCATTTT	CASSQGTDLQPQHF
-	TRBD1	TRBV6-5	14	TRBJ1-1	TGTGCCAGCAGTTCACAGGGGATGAACACTGAAGCTTTCTTT	CASSSQGMNTEAFF
-	-	TRBV5-1	13	TRBJ2-1	TGCGCCAGCAGCATCCAAAACGGGAATGAGCAGTTCTTC	CASSIQNGNEQFF
-	-	TRBV7-6	13	TRBJ2-2	TGTGCCAGCAGCTTAAGGACAGACGGGGAGCTGTTTTTT	CASSLRTDGELFF
-	-	TRBV2	16	TRBJ2-3	TGTGCCAGCAGCGAGGTGGGGGGTTCTTGGACAGATACGCAGTATTTT	CASSEVGGSWTDTQYF
-	TRBD2	TRBV5-4	17	TRBJ2-1	TGTGCCAGCAGCCCTACTCCCGCGGGAGTAAGCTACAATGAGCAGTTCTTC	CASSPTPAGVSYNEQFF
-	-	TRBV30	16	TRBJ2-2	TGTGCCTGGAGTGTTCCCCGGCTAGCGCCGGCCGGGGAGCTGTTTTTT	CAWSVPRLAPAGELFF
once	TRBD1	TRBV6-5	12	TRBJ2-7	TGTGCCAGTACCGGGACAGCTTACGAGCAGTACTTC	CASTGTAYEQYF
once	-	TRBV11-2	16	TRBJ1-1	TGTGCCACCAGGGCGGGCAAAGGGAAAGGCGGCACTGAAGCTTTCTTT	CATRAGKGKGGTEAFF
once	TRBD1	TRBV7-8	15	TRBJ1-1	TGTGCCAGCAGCTTGTACATTGGGACAGGGGCTGAAGCTTTCTTT	CASSLYIGTGAEAFF
-	TRBD1	TRBV6-5	14	TRBJ1-4	TGTGCCAGCAGTCAGGGGGCAAGCTTTGAAAAACTGTTTTTT	CASSQGASFEKLFF
-	-	TRBV5-1	18	TRBJ2-2	TGCGCCAGCACCCCACGGGGAGCGGAACGCGCGAACACCGGGGAGCTGTTTTTT	CASTPRGAERANTGELFF
-	TRBD1	TRBV18	15	TRBJ2-5	TGTGCCAGCTCACCCCGGGACAGGGGAAAAGAGACCCAGTACTTC	CASSPRDRGKETQYF
-	TRBD2	TRBV6-1	15	TRBJ2-3	TGTGCCAGCAACAAACTAGCGGGAGGCGCAGATACGCAGTATTTT	CASNKLAGGADTQYF
-	-	TRBV27	16	TRBJ1-4	TGTGCCAGCAGACCCAGGGGTCTTGCAACTAATGAAAAACTGTTTTTT	CASRPRGLATNEKLFF
-	TRBD2	TRBV7-9	18	TRBJ2-1	TGTGCCAGCAGTCCCGGGACTAGCGGGAGGGCGTCCTACAATGAGCAGTTCTTC	CASSPGTSGRASYNEQFF
-	-	TRBV5-1	15	TRBJ1-2	TGCGCCAGCAGCTTGGTTCGGGGGTGGTACTATGGCTACACCTTC	CASSLVRGWYYGYTF
-	TRBD1	TRBV6-4	16	TRBJ1-5	TGTGCCAGCAGTCATCGGGACAGGGGGTTGGATCAGCCCCAGCATTTT	CASSHRDRGLDQPQHF
-	-	TRBV5-6	12	TRBJ1-1	TGTGCCAGCAGCTTCTTGGCCCAGCGGGCTTTCTTT	CASSFLAQRAFF
-	-	TRBV6-4	13	TRBJ1-1	TGTGCCAGCAGGATGAGGGAGAACACTGAAGCTTTCTTT	CASRMRENTEAFF